These 6 T cell receptor beta chains came from one sample sequenced in a study of CD8 T cells in ankylosing spondylitis. No antigen has been assigned to these receptors. Each CDR3 protein is one row after TCRdb ran MiXCR on the 5' RACE reads. The sample consists of fewer than 650,000 distinct CDR3 sequences, more than 9.5% of them appearing once. Study-wide results and limits: Blood of patients with ankylosing spondylitis appeared to be characterized by a TCR beta motif of several highly homologous variants.

Sample: blood, either unsorted or a sorted T cell fraction (not recorded which). Source of these receptors: a male donor with ankylosing spondylitis.

The chain combines TRBV15 with TRBJ1-4; D not certain. This CDR3 has 14 residues. Germline loops: CDR1 LNHNV, CDR2 YYDKDF (reference sequence). V lost 0 bases, J lost 8 bases, and 10 bases lay in between. DNA for the CDR3: TGTGCCACCAGCAGAGACAGGCGTGGAGAAAAACTGTTTTTT. It encodes CATSRDRRGEKLFF.

This clonotype showed up many times. The chain combines TRBV5-1 with TRBJ2-1, with 12 positions matching TRBD2. The J segment lost 7 bases and the V segment lost 4 bases, leaving 9 bases of the junction unmatched. Germline loops: CDR1 SGHRS, CDR2 YFSETQ. This CDR3 is 16 amino acids long. CDR3 sequence: CASSSQTSGSWNEQFF. In DNA, the CDR3 is TGCGCCAGCAGCAGCCAGACTAGCGGGAGTTGGAATGAGCAGTTCTTC.

The J gene is TRBJ2-1, the V gene TRBV20-1, with 15 bases identical to TRBD2. This CDR3 has 17 residues. Germline V CDR1 and CDR2: DFQATT, SNEGSKA (reference sequence). V was pared by 3 bases and J by 6 bases, with 9 bases of the junction left unmatched. The DNA of the CDR3 is TGCAGTGCTAGGGGGACTAGCGGGAGGCCAACGGCCAATGAGCAGTTCTTC. Translation gives CSARGTSGRPTANEQFF.

A few counts support this clonotype. The rearrangement uses TRBV2 and TRBJ2-2; D not resolved. This CDR3 is 11 amino acids long. CDR1 is SNHLY and CDR2 is FYNNEI in the germline V gene. Between the trimmed V and J ends, which lost 6 bases and 6 bases, there was a span of 5 bases. CDR3 in DNA: TGTGCCAGCAGATTCTCCGGGGAGCTGTTTTTT. It specifies CASRFSGELFF.

The chain carries TRBV29-1 and TRBJ2-1, with 9 bases that match TRBD2. The CDR3 has 14 residues. Trimming took 7 bases from V and 9 from J; bases not matched to a gene: 13. The germline gives CDR1 SQVTM, CDR2 ANQGSEA. Here the CDR3 reads CSGTGTSTLSEQFF. The CDR3 region has the DNA TGCAGCGGCACCGGGACTAGCACTTTAAGTGAGCAGTTCTTC.

The chain uses TRBV9 and TRBJ2-1; possible D gene TRBD1, 5 bases. Trimming took 3 bases from V and 8 from J, leaving 33 bases between them. The CDR3 runs 20 residues. The V gene's germline CDR1 is SGDLS and CDR2 YYNGEE. In DNA form, the CDR3 reads TGTGCCAGCAGCGCCCCTCGAGGTCCGCGCAGGGATCATGAAACCCATGAGCAGTTCTTC. It specifies CASSAPRGPRRDHETHEQFF.